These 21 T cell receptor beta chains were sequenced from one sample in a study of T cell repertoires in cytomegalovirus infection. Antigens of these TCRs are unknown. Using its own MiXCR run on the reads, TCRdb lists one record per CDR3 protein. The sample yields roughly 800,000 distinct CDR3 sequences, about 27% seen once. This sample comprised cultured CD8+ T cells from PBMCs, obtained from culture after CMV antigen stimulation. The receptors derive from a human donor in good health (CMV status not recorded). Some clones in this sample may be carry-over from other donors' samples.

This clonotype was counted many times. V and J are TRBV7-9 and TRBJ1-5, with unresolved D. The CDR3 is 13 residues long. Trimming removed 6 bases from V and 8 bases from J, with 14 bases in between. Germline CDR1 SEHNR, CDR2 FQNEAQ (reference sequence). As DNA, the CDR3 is TGTGCCAGCAGATCGTACAGTTGGGAGCCCCAGCATTTT. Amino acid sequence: CASRSYSWEPQHF.

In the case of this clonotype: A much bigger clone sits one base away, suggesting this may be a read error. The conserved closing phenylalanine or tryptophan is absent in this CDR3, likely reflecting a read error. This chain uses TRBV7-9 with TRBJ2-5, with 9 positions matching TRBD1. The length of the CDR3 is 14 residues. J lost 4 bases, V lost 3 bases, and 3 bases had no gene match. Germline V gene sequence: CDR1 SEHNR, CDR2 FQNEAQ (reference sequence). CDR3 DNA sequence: TGTGCCAGCAGCTTCACAGGGGGCGGAGAGACCCAGTACCTC. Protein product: CASSFTGGGETQYL.

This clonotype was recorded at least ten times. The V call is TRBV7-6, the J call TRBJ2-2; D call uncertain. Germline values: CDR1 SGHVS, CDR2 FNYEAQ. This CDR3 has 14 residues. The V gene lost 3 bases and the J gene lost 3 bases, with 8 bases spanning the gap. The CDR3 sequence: CASSFGQYTGELFF. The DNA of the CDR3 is TGTGCCAGCAGCTTCGGGCAGTACACCGGGGAGCTGTTTTTT. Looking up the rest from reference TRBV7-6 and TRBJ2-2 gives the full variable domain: GAGVSQSPRYKVTKRGQDVALRCDPISGHVSLYWYRQALGQGPEFLTYFNYEAQQDKSGLPNDRFSAERPEGSISTLTIQRTEQRDSAMYRCASSFGQYTGELFFGEGSRLTVL.

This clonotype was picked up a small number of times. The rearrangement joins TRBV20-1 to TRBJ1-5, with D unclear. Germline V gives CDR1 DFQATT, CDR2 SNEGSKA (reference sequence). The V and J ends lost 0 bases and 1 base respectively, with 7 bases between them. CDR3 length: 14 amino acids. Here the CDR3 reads CSARDPRSNQPQHF. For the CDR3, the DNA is TGCAGTGCTAGAGACCCAAGGAGCAATCAGCCCCAGCATTTT.

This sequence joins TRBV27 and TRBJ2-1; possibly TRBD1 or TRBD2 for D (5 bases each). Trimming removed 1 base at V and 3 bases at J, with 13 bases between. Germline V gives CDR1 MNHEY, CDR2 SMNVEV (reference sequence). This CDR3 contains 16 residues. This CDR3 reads CASSLLRGNFYNEQFF. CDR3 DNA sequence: TGTGCCAGCAGTTTATTGAGGGGTAATTTCTACAATGAGCAGTTCTTC.

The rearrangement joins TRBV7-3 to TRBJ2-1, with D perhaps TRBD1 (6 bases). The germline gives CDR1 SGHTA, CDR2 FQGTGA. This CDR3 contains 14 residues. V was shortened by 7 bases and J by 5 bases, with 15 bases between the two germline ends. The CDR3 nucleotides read TGTGCCAGCACCGTGAAGGGGGTGGACAATGAGCAGTTCTTC. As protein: CASTVKGVDNEQFF.

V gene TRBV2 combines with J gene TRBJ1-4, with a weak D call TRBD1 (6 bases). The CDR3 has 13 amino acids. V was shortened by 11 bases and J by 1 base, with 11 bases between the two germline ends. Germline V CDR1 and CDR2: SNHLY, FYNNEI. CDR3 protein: CADRDKTNEKLFF. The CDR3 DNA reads TGTGCCGACCGGGACAAAACTAATGAAAAACTGTTTTTT.

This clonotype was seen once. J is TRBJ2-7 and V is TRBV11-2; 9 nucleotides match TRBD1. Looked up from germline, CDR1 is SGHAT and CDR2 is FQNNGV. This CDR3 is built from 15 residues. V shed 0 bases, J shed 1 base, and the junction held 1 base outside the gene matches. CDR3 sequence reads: CASSLETGGSYEQYF. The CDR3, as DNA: TGTGCCAGCAGCTTAGAGACAGGGGGATCCTACGAGCAGTACTTC.

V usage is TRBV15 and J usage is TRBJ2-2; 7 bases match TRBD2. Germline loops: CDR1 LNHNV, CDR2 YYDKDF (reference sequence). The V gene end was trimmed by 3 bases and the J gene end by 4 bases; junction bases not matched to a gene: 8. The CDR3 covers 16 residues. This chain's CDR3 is CATSRDSPGGTGELFF. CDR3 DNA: TGTGCCACCAGCAGGGATTCGCCGGGGGGCACCGGGGAGCTGTTTTTT.

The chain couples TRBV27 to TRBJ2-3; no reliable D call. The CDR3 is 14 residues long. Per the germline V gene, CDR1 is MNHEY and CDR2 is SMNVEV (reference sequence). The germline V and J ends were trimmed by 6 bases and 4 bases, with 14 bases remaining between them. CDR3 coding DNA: TGTGCCAGCAGAGGATACAGTACCCCAGATACGCAGTATTTT. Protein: CASRGYSTPDTQYF.

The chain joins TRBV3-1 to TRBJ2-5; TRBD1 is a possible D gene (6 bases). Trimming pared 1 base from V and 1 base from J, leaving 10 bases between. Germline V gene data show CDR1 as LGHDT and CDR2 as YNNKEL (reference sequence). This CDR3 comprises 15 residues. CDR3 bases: TGTGCCAGCAGCCAAGTGGGGACACCCCAAGAGACCCAGTACTTC. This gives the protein CASSQVGTPQETQYF.

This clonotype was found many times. CDR3 loop: CASSLRPTGTSENTIYF. The CDR3 DNA reads as TGTGCCAGCAGCTTGCGGCCCACCGGGACTAGTGAAAACACCATATATTTT. The V call is TRBV7-2, the J call TRBJ1-3; D is possibly TRBD1 (5 bases). There are 17 residues in the CDR3. The ends were cut back, 3 bases at V and 6 bases at J, with 21 bases in the middle. Per germline, CDR1 SGHTA and CDR2 FQGNSA.

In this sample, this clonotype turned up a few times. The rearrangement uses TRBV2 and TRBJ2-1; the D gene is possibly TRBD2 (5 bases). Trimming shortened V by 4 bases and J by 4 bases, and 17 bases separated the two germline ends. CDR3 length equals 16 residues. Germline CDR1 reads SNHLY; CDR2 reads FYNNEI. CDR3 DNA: TGTGCCAGCAGTGTTGGGTTTAGCGACGTTTACAATGAGCAGTTCTTC. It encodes CASSVGFSDVYNEQFF.

As DNA, the CDR3 is TGTGCCAGCAGTGCTCCTTCTTTGGAGACCCAGTACTTC. Its protein product is CASSAPSLETQYF. The chain uses TRBV12-3 or TRBV12-4 and TRBJ2-5; D remains unclear. The CDR3 loop spans 13 amino acids. Trimming took off 5 bases at V and 5 bases at J, with 12 bases between the two ends.

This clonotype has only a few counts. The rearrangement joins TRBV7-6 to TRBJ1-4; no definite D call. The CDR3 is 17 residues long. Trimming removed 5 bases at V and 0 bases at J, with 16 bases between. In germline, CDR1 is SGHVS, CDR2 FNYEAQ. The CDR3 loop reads CASSLSPYSATNEKLFF. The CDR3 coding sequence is TGTGCCAGCAGCCTCTCCCCCTACTCCGCAACTAATGAAAAACTGTTTTTT.

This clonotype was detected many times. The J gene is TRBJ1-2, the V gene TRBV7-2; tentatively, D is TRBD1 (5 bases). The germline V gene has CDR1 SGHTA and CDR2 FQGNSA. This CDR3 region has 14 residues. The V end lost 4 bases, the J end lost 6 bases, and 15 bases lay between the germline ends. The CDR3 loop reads CASSSTWDPDGYTF. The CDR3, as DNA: TGTGCCAGCAGCTCTACTTGGGACCCCGATGGCTACACCTTC. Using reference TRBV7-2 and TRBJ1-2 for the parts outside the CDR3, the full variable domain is GAGVSQSPSNKVTEKGKDVELRCDPISGHTALYWYRQSLGQGLEFLIYFQGNSAPDKSGLPSDRFSAERTGGSVSTLTIQRTQQEDSAVYLCASSSTWDPDGYTFGSGTRLTVV.

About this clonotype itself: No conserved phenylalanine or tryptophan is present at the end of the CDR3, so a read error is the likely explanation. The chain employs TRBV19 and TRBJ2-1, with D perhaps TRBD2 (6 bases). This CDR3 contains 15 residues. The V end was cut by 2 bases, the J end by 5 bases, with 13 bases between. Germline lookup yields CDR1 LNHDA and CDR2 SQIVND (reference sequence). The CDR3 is CASSILAAWNNEQFS. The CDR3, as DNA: TGTGCCAGTAGTATATTAGCGGCATGGAACAATGAGCAGTTCTCC.

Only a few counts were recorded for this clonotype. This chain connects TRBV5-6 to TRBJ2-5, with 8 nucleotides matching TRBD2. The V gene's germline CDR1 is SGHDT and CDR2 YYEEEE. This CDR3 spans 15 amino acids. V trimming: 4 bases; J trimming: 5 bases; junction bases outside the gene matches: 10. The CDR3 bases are TGTGCCAGCAGCCCCCGGGAGGGAGCTCTGGAGACCCAGTACTTC. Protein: CASSPREGALETQYF.

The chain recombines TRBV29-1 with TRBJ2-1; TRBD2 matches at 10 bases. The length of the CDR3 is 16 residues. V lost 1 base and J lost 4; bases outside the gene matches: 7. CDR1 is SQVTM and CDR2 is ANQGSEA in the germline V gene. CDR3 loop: CSVEGSTSGVYNEQFF. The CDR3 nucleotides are TGCAGCGTTGAAGGGAGCACTAGCGGGGTTTACAATGAGCAGTTCTTC.

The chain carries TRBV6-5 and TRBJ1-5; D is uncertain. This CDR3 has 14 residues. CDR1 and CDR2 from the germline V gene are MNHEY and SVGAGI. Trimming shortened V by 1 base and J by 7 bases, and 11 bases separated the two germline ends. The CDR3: CASSYFRSGQPQHF. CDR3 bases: TGTGCCAGCAGTTACTTTAGGTCCGGGCAGCCCCAGCATTTT.

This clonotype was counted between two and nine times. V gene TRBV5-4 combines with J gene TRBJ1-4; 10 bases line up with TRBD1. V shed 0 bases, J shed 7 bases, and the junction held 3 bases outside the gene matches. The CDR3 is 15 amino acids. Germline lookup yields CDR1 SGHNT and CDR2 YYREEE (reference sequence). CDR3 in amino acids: CASSLEGQGIEKLFF. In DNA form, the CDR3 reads TGTGCCAGCAGCTTGGAGGGACAGGGGATTGAAAAACTGTTTTTT.